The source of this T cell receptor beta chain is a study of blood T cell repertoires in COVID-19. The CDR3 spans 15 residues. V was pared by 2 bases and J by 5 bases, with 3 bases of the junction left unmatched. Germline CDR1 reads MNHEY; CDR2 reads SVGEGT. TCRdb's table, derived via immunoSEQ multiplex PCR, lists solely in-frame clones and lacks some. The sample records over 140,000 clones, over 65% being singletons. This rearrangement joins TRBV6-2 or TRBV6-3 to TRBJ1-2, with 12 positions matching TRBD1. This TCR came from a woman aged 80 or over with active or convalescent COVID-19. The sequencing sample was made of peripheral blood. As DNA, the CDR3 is TGTGCCAGCAGTTACCCGGGACAGGGGGCATATGGCTACACCTTC. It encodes CASSYPGQGAYGYTF.